This passage covers 19 T cell receptor beta chains from one sample sequenced in a study of blood T cell repertoires in COVID-19. Libraries were prepared by immunoSEQ multiplex PCR; TCRdb keeps only in-frame clonotypes and omits some of them. The sample records hundreds of thousands of clones, roughly 85% being singletons. Sequences were obtained from PBMCs or T cells enriched from blood (not recorded which). All receptors derive from a middle-aged woman who had recovered from COVID-19.

This clone was picked up one time. The CDR3 region has the DNA TGTGCCAGCAGTGCCCCACGGACAGGGAAAGTCTACGAGCAGTACTTC. This encodes CASSAPRTGKVYEQYF. The V and J genes are TRBV28 and TRBJ2-7; 8 nucleotides line up with TRBD1. Per the germline V gene, CDR1 is MDHEN and CDR2 is SYDVKM. V shed 5 bases and J 3 bases; nucleotides not matched to a gene: 12. This CDR3 is 16 amino acids long. Together with reference TRBV28 and TRBJ2-7, the CDR3 gives the full variable domain: DVKVTQSSRYLVKRTGEKVFLECVQDMDHENMFWYRQDPGLGLRLIYFSYDVKMKEKGDIPEGYSVSREKKERFSLILESASTNQTSMYLCASSAPRTGKVYEQYFGPGTRLTVT.

This clone was found once. The rearrangement uses TRBV7-8 and TRBJ2-7; D perhaps matches TRBD1 (5 bases). This CDR3 comprises 15 residues. The V and J ends lost 5 bases and 3 bases respectively, with 17 bases between them. In germline, CDR1 is SGHVS, CDR2 FQNEAQ. CDR3: CASSPRQTSHYEQYF. For the CDR3, the DNA is TGTGCCAGCAGCCCTAGACAGACTTCACACTACGAGCAGTACTTC.

The chain is built from TRBV11-1 and TRBJ2-1, with 9 bases fitting TRBD2. The trim removed 5 bases at V and 7 bases at J, leaving 12 bases unmatched. Per germline, CDR1 SGHAT and CDR2 FQDESV (reference sequence). This CDR3 is built from 16 residues. The CDR3 protein is CASSPPGGRARNEQFF. The CDR3 DNA reads TGTGCCAGCAGCCCCCCGGGCGGGAGGGCGAGAAATGAGCAGTTCTTC.

V and J are TRBV27 and TRBJ2-4, with 7 bases aligning to TRBD2. The ends lost 7 bases at V and 4 bases at J; junction bases unmatched: 1. Germline CDR1 is MNHEY and CDR2 is SMNVEV (reference sequence). The CDR3 sequence is 12 residues long. CDR3 in amino acids: CASKGGKNIQYF. The CDR3 DNA follows: TGTGCCAGCAAGGGAGGGAAAAACATTCAGTACTTC.

The chain uses TRBV6-4 and TRBJ2-5, with 7 bases identical to TRBD2. The germline V gene encodes CDR1 MRHNA and CDR2 SNTAGT. The CDR3 has 13 residues. The J segment lost 4 bases and the V segment lost 3 bases, leaving 2 bases of the junction unmatched. The CDR3 bases are TGTGCCAGCAGTGAGGTAGCGGGAGAGACCCAGTACTTC. It encodes CASSEVAGETQYF.

This clone was seen a single time. V and J are TRBV29-1 and TRBJ2-1; 8 bases are shared with TRBD2. The germline CDR1 and CDR2 sequences are SQVTM and ANQGSEA. The V segment lost 6 bases and the J segment 3 bases; nucleotides outside the gene matches: 1. The CDR3 has 12 amino acids. CDR3 region: CSVGGVYNEQFF. DNA of the CDR3: TGCAGCGTCGGGGGGGTCTACAATGAGCAGTTCTTC.

The chain carries TRBV28 and TRBJ1-1; 9 bases map to TRBD1. V shed 4 bases, J shed 10 bases, and the junction held 7 bases outside the gene matches. Germline V CDR1 and CDR2: MDHEN, SYDVKM. The CDR3 extends over 13 amino acids. CDR3 nucleotide sequence: TGTGCCAGCAGTTCTACAGGGGGCTTAGGAGCTTTCTTT. It yields the protein CASSSTGGLGAFF.

This chain uses TRBV2 with TRBJ2-7; 7 nucleotides match TRBD1. J gave up 7 bases and V 7 bases, and 10 bases lay outside the gene matches. CDR1 and CDR2 (germline): SNHLY, FYNNEI. This CDR3 region has 13 residues. The CDR3 nucleotides are TGTGCCAGCACCGGGGCGGGCAGGGGGGAGCAGTACTTC. Translated, it gives CASTGAGRGEQYF.

This chain uses TRBV2 with TRBJ2-1; a weak D match, TRBD2 (6 bases). The CDR3 runs to 13 residues. Trimming pared 6 bases from V and 8 bases from J, leaving 14 bases between. CDR1 is SNHLY, CDR2 FYNNEI, per germline. DNA of the CDR3: TGTGCCAGCAGACGCGGGGAAGAGGATGAGCAGTTCTTC. Protein product: CASRRGEEDEQFF.

The rearrangement uses TRBV15 and TRBJ2-1; 9 bases are shared with TRBD2. V lost 1 base to trimming and J lost 7 bases; unmatched junction nucleotides: 5. This CDR3 has 15 residues. Germline CDR1 and CDR2: LNHNV and YYDKDF (reference sequence). The CDR3 loop reads CATSRGGRAGNEQFF. DNA of the CDR3: TGTGCCACCAGCAGAGGCGGGAGGGCAGGGAATGAGCAGTTCTTC.

The chain links TRBV11-2 to TRBJ2-5; 9 bases match TRBD1. Unmatched junction bases numbered 8, after V lost 7 bases and J lost 2 bases. Germline CDR1 reads SGHAT; CDR2 reads FQNNGV. The CDR3 contains 15 residues. In DNA, the CDR3 is TGTGCCAGCAAACCCGGGACAGGGCTTCAAGAGACCCAGTACTTC. Protein product: CASKPGTGLQETQYF.

J is TRBJ1-2 and V is TRBV18; D might be TRBD1 (6 bases). Germline V gives CDR1 KGHSH, CDR2 LQKENI. The CDR3 spans 15 residues. V was shortened by 1 base and J by 2 bases, with 11 bases between the two germline ends. As DNA, the CDR3 is TGTGCCAGCTCACCACTACAGGGCCAAAACTATGGCTACACCTTC. This translates into CASSPLQGQNYGYTF.

V usage is TRBV2 and J usage is TRBJ2-1, with 9 bases aligning to TRBD2. The CDR3 has 15 amino acids. The V and J ends lost 2 bases and 4 bases, in that order; junction bases with no gene match: 3. Per the germline V gene, CDR1 is SNHLY and CDR2 is FYNNEI. CDR3 in DNA: TGTGCCAGCAGTGAATCTAGCGGGGTATACAATGAGCAGTTCTTC. This encodes CASSESSGVYNEQFF.

V usage is TRBV5-1 and J usage is TRBJ2-1; D unresolved. The germline CDR1 and CDR2 sequences are SGHRS and YFSETQ. The CDR3 length is 14 residues. V was trimmed by 2 bases and J by 4 bases, leaving 10 bases between them. The CDR3 DNA sequence: TGCGCCAGCAGCTTAGAGTCTACTTACAATGAGCAGTTCTTC. Protein: CASSLESTYNEQFF.

The table lists this clone with a count of one. The chain couples TRBV23-1 to TRBJ1-2, with 8 bases matching TRBD1. TRBV23-1 is an ORF, with its function uncertain. The CDR3 is made up of 15 amino acids. V was pared by 3 bases and J by 2 bases, with 5 bases of the junction left unmatched. CDR3 bases: TGCGCCAGCAGTCAGAGGGCAGGGGGCAACTATGGCTACACCTTC. This translates into CASSQRAGGNYGYTF.

The chain uses TRBV5-4 and TRBJ2-2; 7 nucleotides line up with TRBD2. Germline loops: CDR1 SGHNT, CDR2 YYREEE (reference sequence). This CDR3 is 15 amino acids long. J was trimmed by 8 bases and V by 10 bases; bases with no gene match: 17. CDR3 loop: CAARTNGGSVGELFF. For the CDR3, the DNA is TGTGCCGCTAGGACTAATGGCGGGAGTGTGGGGGAGCTGTTTTTT.

This clone was counted a single time. V usage is TRBV11-2 and J usage is TRBJ2-2; 7 bases line up with TRBD2. Germline V gene sequence: CDR1 SGHAT, CDR2 FQNNGV. The CDR3 loop spans 15 amino acids. The V and J ends lost 8 bases and 4 bases, in that order; junction bases with no gene match: 10. As DNA, the CDR3 is TGTGCCAGCGTCCCTAGCGGAGGAGGCACCGGGGAGCTGTTTTTT. The encoded protein is CASVPSGGGTGELFF.

The chain combines TRBV7-2 with TRBJ2-7, with 7 bases aligning to TRBD1. From germline, CDR1 is SGHTA and CDR2 FQGNSA. The CDR3 has 15 residues. V lost 5 bases to trimming and J lost 2 bases; unmatched junction nucleotides: 9. The CDR3 region has the DNA TGTGCCAGCAGCCAATCGGGACAGAGAACCTACGAGCAGTACTTC. The encoded protein is CASSQSGQRTYEQYF. The full variable domain, with the rest looked up from reference TRBV7-2 and TRBJ2-7, is GAGVSQSPSNKVTEKGKDVELRCDPISGHTALYWYRQSLGQGLEFLIYFQGNSAPDKSGLPSDRFSAERTGGSVSTLTIQRTQQEDSAVYLCASSQSGQRTYEQYFGPGTRLTVT.

The chain is built from TRBV7-9 and TRBJ1-1, with D maybe TRBD1 (5 bases). This CDR3 is 17 amino acids long. Germline V lookup: CDR1 SEHNR, CDR2 FQNEAQ (reference sequence). Trimming stripped 5 bases from V and 1 base from J, with 20 bases between. The CDR3, as DNA: TGTGCCAGCAGCCCCTCCGTGGGTGGCCAGGGGAACACTGAAGCTTTCTTT. Translated: CASSPSVGGQGNTEAFF.